The 17 T cell receptor beta chains in this list originate from one sample, sequenced in a study of CD8+ T cells in alopecia areata. Following RNA extraction, reverse transcription yielded cDNA that acted as the sequencing template. TCRdb's table, derived via immunoSEQ multiplex PCR, lists solely in-frame clones and lacks some. The sample holds over 110,000 clones; around 49% are singletons and the top ten take 0.95% to 1%. The sequencing here drew on CD4+ T cells sorted from blood, taken at week 0. The receptors originated from a human donor with alopecia areata.

The V and J genes are TRBV28 and TRBJ2-7; no definite D call. Germline assignment: CDR1 MDHEN and CDR2 SYDVKM. This CDR3 is built from 11 residues. The V end lost 4 bases, the J end lost 4 bases, and 5 bases lay between the germline ends. This chain's CDR3 is CASSSRYEQYF. The CDR3 DNA sequence: TGTGCCAGCAGTTCCCGGTACGAGCAGTACTTC.

There are a few counts of this clone. V usage is TRBV7-6 and J usage is TRBJ2-5, with D possibly TRBD1 on 5 matching bases. Per the germline V gene, CDR1 is SGHVS and CDR2 is FNYEAQ. With 4 bases removed from V and 5 bases from J, the gap between germline ends came to 17 bases. The CDR3 is made up of 15 amino acids. The CDR3 DNA is TGTGCCAGCAGCTCGCCCGACAGAATCGGGGAGACCCAGTACTTC. It is translated as CASSSPDRIGETQYF.

This clone has a single count. This sequence joins TRBV7-2 and TRBJ1-2; D gene unclear. Germline-derived CDR1 and CDR2 are SGHTA and FQGNSA. This CDR3 contains 13 residues. The V gene lost 5 bases and the J gene lost 8 bases, with 15 bases spanning the gap. Here the CDR3 DNA reads TGTGCCAGCAGCGAAGGCCCACGACGGGGCTACACCTTC. Residues: CASSEGPRRGYTF. The whole variable domain, remainder taken from reference TRBV7-2 and TRBJ1-2, is GAGVSQSPSNKVTEKGKDVELRCDPISGHTALYWYRQSLGQGLEFLIYFQGNSAPDKSGLPSDRFSAERTGGSVSTLTIQRTQQEDSAVYLCASSEGPRRGYTFGSGTRLTVV.

There are a few counts of this clone. The rearrangement links TRBV9 to TRBJ2-7; 10 bases map to TRBD1. The CDR3 spans 15 residues. CDR1 is SGDLS and CDR2 is YYNGEE in the germline V gene. Unmatched junction bases numbered 4, after V lost 0 bases and J lost 4 bases. Here the CDR3 DNA reads TGTGCCAGCAGCGTAGGAGGACAGGGGGGTTACGAGCAGTACTTC. It encodes CASSVGGQGGYEQYF. The full variable domain, rest sourced from reference TRBV9 and TRBJ2-7, is DSGVTQTPKHLITATGQRVTLRCSPRSGDLSVYWYQQSLDQGLQFLIQYYNGEERAKGNILERFSAQQFPDLHSELNLSSLELGDSALYFCASSVGGQGGYEQYFGPGTRLTVT.

This clone was seen a handful of times. The chain links TRBV25-1 to TRBJ2-5; D gene unclear. Trimming removed 0 bases at V and 1 base at J, with 6 bases between. CDR3 length equals 14 residues. Germline V gene data show CDR1 as MGHDK and CDR2 as SYGVNS. The chain's CDR3 is CASSEYTVQETQYF. The DNA for the CDR3 is TGTGCCAGCAGTGAATACACAGTCCAAGAGACCCAGTACTTC.

This clone was observed a handful of times. The chain links TRBV7-3 to TRBJ2-3; D is ambiguous. Per the germline V gene, CDR1 is SGHTA and CDR2 is FQGTGA. The CDR3 extends over 14 amino acids. Trimming stripped 1 base from V and 5 bases from J, with 10 bases between. CDR3 DNA sequence: TGTGCCAGCAGCTTAAACTCCTATGGAGATACGCAGTATTTT. Its protein is CASSLNSYGDTQYF.

This chain uses TRBV30 with TRBJ1-2, with 7 positions matching TRBD1. The CDR3 has 14 amino acids. Trimming removed 1 base from V and 7 bases from J; junction bases left unmatched: 9. Germline-derived CDR1 and CDR2 are GTSNPN and SVGIG (reference sequence). CDR3 sequence reads: CAWSEQGGSLGYTF. The CDR3 region has the DNA TGTGCCTGGAGTGAGCAGGGGGGGAGTCTTGGCTACACCTTC.

This clone was counted between two and nine times. The chain joins TRBV19 to TRBJ2-1; no clear D. V lost 3 bases and J lost 6, with 6 bases in between. The CDR3 sequence is 12 residues long. CDR1 is LNHDA, CDR2 SQIVND, per germline (reference sequence). The CDR3 nucleotides are TGTGCCAGTAGTATTCGGAGCAATGAGCAGTTCTTC. Residues: CASSIRSNEQFF.

Worth noting for this clone: The sample has other DNA sequences that encode this CDR3 too. The chain uses TRBV7-9 and TRBJ2-5; TRBD2 agrees at 11 bases. Germline V gene sequence: CDR1 SEHNR, CDR2 FQNEAQ (reference sequence). The V gene end was trimmed by 5 bases and the J gene end by 4 bases; junction bases not matched to a gene: 3. The CDR3 runs 14 residues. The CDR3 protein is CASSRGLAGETQYF. The CDR3 DNA follows: TGTGCCAGCAGCCGCGGACTAGCGGGAGAGACCCAGTACTTC.

The chain recombines TRBV30 with TRBJ2-1; 7 positions match TRBD2. This CDR3 has 15 residues. The germline V gene has CDR1 GTSNPN and CDR2 SVGIG (reference sequence). V was clipped by 5 bases and J by 0 bases; unmatched bases: 7. The CDR3 DNA reads TGTGCCTGGGCGGGGACTACCAGCTCCTACAATGAGCAGTTCTTC. Protein sequence: CAWAGTTSSYNEQFF. The full variable domain, its missing parts supplied by reference TRBV30 and TRBJ2-1, is SQTIHQWPATLVQPVGSPLSLECTVEGTSNPNLYWYRQAAGRGLQLLFYSVGIGQISSEVPQNLSASRPQDRQFILSSKKLLLSDSGFYLCAWAGTTSSYNEQFFGPGTRLTVL.

This clone occurred a few times. The chain is built from TRBV4-1 and TRBJ1-1; D not resolved. Germline loops: CDR1 MGHRA, CDR2 YSYEKL. V lost 1 base to trimming and J lost 0 bases, with 9 bases between them. The CDR3 totals 15 residues. The DNA for the CDR3 is TGCGCCAGCAGCCAAGGTTTCACTTTGAACACTGAAGCTTTCTTT. Its protein is CASSQGFTLNTEAFF.

There are a few counts of this clone. The CDR3 bases are TGCAGCGTTGAAGGGGCGAGTAACGAGCAGTACTTC. Translated, it gives CSVEGASNEQYF. The V and J genes are TRBV29-1 and TRBJ2-7; D not certain. V gave up 1 base and J gave up 5 bases, with 9 bases separating them. The CDR3 extends over 12 amino acids. Germline CDR1 SQVTM, CDR2 ANQGSEA.

The V gene is TRBV7-8, the J gene TRBJ1-1; 11 bases line up with TRBD1. V lost 5 bases, J lost 5 bases, and 4 bases stayed unmatched. The CDR3 totals 14 residues. Germline V gene sequence: CDR1 SGHVS, CDR2 FQNEAQ. The chain's CDR3 is CASSRGQGATEAFF. The CDR3 bases are TGTGCCAGCAGCAGAGGACAGGGGGCTACTGAAGCTTTCTTT.

This chain uses TRBV27 with TRBJ2-5; the match to TRBD2 covers 7 bases. This CDR3 comprises 15 residues. CDR1 MNHEY and CDR2 SMNVEV come from the germline V gene (reference sequence). Trimming at V came to 5 bases and at J to 2 bases, leaving 8 bases not matched to a gene. CDR3: CASSGEGGPQETQYF. CDR3 nucleotide sequence: TGTGCCAGCAGTGGGGAGGGAGGGCCTCAAGAGACCCAGTACTTC.

The chain uses TRBV29-1 and TRBJ2-7; a weak D match, TRBD2 (6 bases). Trimming stripped 3 bases from V and 4 bases from J, with 10 bases between. The CDR3 runs to 12 residues. The germline CDR1 and CDR2 sequences are SQVTM and ANQGSEA. CDR3 region: CSVDGDSYEQYF. CDR3 sequence (DNA): TGCAGCGTTGACGGGGACTCGTACGAGCAGTACTTC.

The genes are TRBV29-1 and TRBJ2-3; 10 nucleotides match TRBD1. CDR1 and CDR2 (germline): SQVTM, ANQGSEA. The CDR3 runs 14 residues. Trimming at V came to 7 bases and at J to 3 bases, leaving 7 bases not matched to a gene. CDR3 loop: CSARQGARTDTQYF. The CDR3 coding sequence is TGCAGCGCAAGACAGGGGGCGCGGACAGATACGCAGTATTTT.

This clone was found a few times. This sample also contains other DNA sequences that code for the same CDR3. V and J are TRBV29-1 and TRBJ2-5; D is unclear. The CDR3 is 11 amino acids. Trimming left V 4 bases short and J 2 bases short, with 5 bases between. CDR1 and CDR2 from the germline V gene are SQVTM and ANQGSEA. CDR3 coding DNA: TGCAGCGTTGGTCCTCAAGAGACCCAGTACTTC. Translating gives CSVGPQETQYF. The full variable domain, in which reference TRBV29-1 and TRBJ2-5 provide the parts outside the CDR3, is SAVISQKPSRDICQRGTSLTIQCQVDSQVTMMFWYRQQPGQSLTLIATANQGSEATYESGFVIDKFPISRPNLTFSTLTVSNMSPEDSSIYLCSVGPQETQYFGPGTRLLVL.